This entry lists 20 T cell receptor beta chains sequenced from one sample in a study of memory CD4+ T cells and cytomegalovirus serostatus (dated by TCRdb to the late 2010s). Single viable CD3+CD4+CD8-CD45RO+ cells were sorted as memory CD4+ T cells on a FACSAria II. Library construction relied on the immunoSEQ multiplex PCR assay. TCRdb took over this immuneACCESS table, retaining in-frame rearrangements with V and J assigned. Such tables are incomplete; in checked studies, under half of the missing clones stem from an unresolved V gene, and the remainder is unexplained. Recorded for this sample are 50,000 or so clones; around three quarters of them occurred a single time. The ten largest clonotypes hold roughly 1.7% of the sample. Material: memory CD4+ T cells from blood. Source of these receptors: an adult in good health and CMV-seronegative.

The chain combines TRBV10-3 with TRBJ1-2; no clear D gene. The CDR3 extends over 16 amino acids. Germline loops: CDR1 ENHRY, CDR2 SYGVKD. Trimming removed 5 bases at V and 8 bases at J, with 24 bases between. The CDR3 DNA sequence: TGTGCCATCAGTCCTCAAGCAATCTTCGGGAAATGGGGCTACACCTTC. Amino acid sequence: CAISPQAIFGKWGYTF.

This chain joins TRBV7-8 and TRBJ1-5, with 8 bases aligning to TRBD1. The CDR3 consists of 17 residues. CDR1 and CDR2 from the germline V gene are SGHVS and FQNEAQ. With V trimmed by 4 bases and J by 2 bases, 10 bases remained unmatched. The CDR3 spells CASSSLLQGAGNQPQHF. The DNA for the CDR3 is TGTGCCAGCAGCTCCCTCCTCCAGGGGGCTGGCAATCAGCCCCAGCATTTT.

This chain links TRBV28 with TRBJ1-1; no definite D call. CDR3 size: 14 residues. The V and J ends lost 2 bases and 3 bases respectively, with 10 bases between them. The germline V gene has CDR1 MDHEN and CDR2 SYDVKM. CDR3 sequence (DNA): TGTGCCAGCAGTTTAGGAGGCAGTTACACTGAAGCTTTCTTT. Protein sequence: CASSLGGSYTEAFF.

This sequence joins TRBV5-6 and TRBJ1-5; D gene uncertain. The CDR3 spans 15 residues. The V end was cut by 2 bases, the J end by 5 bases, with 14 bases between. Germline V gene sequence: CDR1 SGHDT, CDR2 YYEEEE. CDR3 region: CASSLLGRVDQPQHF. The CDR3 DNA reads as TGTGCCAGCAGCTTACTGGGTCGAGTAGATCAGCCCCAGCATTTT.

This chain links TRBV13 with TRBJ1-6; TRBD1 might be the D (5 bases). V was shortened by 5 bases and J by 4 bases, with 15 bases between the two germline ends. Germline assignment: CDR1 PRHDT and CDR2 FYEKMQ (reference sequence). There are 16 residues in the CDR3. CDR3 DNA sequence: TGTGCCAGCAGCCCACCTCGAGAGGGGTATAATTCACCCCTCCACTTT. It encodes CASSPPREGYNSPLHF.

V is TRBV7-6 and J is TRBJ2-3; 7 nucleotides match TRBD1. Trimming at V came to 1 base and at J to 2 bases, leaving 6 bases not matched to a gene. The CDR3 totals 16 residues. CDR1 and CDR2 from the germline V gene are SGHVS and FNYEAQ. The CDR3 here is CASSLGVGGDTDTQYF. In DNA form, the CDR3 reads TGTGCCAGCAGCTTAGGGGTAGGGGGCGACACAGATACGCAGTATTTT. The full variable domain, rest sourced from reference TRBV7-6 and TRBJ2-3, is GAGVSQSPRYKVTKRGQDVALRCDPISGHVSLYWYRQALGQGPEFLTYFNYEAQQDKSGLPNDRFSAERPEGSISTLTIQRTEQRDSAMYRCASSLGVGGDTDTQYFGPGTRLTVL.

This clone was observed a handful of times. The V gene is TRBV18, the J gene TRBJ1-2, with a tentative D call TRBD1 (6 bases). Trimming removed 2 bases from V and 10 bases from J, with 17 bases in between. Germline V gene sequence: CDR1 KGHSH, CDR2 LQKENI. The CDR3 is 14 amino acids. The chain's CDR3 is CASSPKTGPFAYTF. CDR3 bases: TGTGCCAGCTCACCAAAGACAGGTCCCTTTGCCTACACCTTC.

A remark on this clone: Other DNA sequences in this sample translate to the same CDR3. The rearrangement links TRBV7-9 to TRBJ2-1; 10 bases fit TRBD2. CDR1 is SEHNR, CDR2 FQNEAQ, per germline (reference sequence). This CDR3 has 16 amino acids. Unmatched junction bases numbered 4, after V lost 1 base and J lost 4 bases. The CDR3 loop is CASSLEGLAVYNEQFF. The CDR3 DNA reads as TGTGCCAGCAGCTTAGAAGGACTAGCGGTTTACAATGAGCAGTTCTTC.

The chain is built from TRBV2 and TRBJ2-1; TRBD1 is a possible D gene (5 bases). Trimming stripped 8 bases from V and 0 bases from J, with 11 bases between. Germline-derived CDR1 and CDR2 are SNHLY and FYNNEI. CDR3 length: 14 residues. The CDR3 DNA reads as TGTGCCAGCCTCAGGGCGAGCTCCTACAATGAGCAGTTCTTC. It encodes CASLRASSYNEQFF.

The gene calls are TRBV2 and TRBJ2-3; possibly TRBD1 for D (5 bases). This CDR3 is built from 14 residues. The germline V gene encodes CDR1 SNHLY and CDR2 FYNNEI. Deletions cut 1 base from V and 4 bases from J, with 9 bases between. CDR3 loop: CASSEVWGADTQYF. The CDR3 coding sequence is TGTGCCAGCAGTGAAGTTTGGGGCGCAGATACGCAGTATTTT.

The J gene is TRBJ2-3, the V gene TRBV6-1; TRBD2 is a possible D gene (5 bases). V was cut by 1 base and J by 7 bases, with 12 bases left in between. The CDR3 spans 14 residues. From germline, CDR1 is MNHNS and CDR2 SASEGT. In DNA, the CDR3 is TGTGCCAGCAGTGAAGGTGCCGGGGTATATACGCAGTATTTT. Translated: CASSEGAGVYTQYF.

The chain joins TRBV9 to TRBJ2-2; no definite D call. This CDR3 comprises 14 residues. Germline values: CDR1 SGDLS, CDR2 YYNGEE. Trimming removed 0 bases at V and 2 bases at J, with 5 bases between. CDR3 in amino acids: CASSVARNTGELFF. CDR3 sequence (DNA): TGTGCCAGCAGCGTAGCCCGAAACACCGGGGAGCTGTTTTTT.

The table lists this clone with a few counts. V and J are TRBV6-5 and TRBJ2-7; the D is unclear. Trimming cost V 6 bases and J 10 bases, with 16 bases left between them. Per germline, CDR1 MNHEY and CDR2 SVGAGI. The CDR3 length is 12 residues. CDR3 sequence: CASSHPDGPQYF. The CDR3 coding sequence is TGTGCCAGCAGCCACCCAGACGGGCCCCAGTACTTC.

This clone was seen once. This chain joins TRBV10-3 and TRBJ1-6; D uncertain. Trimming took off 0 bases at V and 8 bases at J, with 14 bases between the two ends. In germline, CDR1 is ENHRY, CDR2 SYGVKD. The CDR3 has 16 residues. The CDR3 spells CAISESGDWFYSPLHF. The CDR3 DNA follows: TGTGCCATCAGTGAGTCAGGTGACTGGTTCTATTCACCCCTCCACTTT.

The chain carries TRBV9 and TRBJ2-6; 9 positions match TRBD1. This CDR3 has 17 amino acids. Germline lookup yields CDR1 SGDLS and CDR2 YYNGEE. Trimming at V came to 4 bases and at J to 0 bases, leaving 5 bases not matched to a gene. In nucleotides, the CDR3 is TGTGCCAGCAGCCCCCGGGACAGGGACTCTGGGGCCAACGTCCTGACTTTC. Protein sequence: CASSPRDRDSGANVLTF.

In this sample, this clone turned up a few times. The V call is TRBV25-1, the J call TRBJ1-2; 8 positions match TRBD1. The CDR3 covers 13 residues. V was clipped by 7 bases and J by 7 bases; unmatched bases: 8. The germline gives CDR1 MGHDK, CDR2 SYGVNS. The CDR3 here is CASTAQGAGGYTF. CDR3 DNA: TGTGCCAGCACCGCGCAGGGGGCGGGTGGCTACACCTTC.

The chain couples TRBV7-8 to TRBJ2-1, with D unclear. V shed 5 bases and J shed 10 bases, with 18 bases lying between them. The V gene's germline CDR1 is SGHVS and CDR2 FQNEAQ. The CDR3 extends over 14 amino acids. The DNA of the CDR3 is TGTGCCAGCAGCCCCATAACGCTTGCCAGGGAGCAGTTCTTC. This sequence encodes CASSPITLAREQFF.

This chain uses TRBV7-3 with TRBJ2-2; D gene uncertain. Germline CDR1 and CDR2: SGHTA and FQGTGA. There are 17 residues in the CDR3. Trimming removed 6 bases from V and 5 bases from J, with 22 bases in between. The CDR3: CASSPKWHPNPTGELFF. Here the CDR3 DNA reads TGTGCCAGCAGTCCAAAGTGGCACCCGAACCCTACCGGGGAGCTGTTTTTT.

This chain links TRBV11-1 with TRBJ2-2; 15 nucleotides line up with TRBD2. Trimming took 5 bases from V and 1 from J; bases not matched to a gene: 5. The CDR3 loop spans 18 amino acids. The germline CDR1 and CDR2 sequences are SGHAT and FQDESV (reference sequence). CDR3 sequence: CASSPGTSGGKNTGELFF. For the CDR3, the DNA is TGTGCCAGCAGCCCCGGGACTAGCGGGGGGAAGAACACCGGGGAGCTGTTTTTT. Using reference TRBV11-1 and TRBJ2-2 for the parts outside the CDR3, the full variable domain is EAEVAQSPRYKITEKSQAVAFWCDPISGHATLYWYRQILGQGPELLVQFQDESVVDDSQLPKDRFSAERLKGVDSTLKIQPAELGDSAMYLCASSPGTSGGKNTGELFFGEGSRLTVL.

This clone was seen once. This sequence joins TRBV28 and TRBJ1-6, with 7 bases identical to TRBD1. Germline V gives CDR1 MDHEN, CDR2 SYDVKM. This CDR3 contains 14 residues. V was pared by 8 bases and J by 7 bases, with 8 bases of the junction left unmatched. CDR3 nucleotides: TGTGCCAGCGTGATGGGGACAGCGAATTCACCCCTCCACTTT. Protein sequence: CASVMGTANSPLHF. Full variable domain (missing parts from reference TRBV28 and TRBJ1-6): DVKVTQSSRYLVKRTGEKVFLECVQDMDHENMFWYRQDPGLGLRLIYFSYDVKMKEKGDIPEGYSVSREKKERFSLILESASTNQTSMYLCASVMGTANSPLHFGNGTRLTVT.